The T cell receptor beta chain described here comes from a study of blood T cell repertoires in COVID-19. Whole-study context: PBMCs, B-cell-depleted T cells, or T cells were the source of the cDNA or gDNA that made up the material.

CDR1 MNHEY and CDR2 SVGEGT come from the germline V gene. The CDR3 spans 13 residues. With V trimmed by 6 bases and J by 6 bases, 2 bases remained unmatched. Grouping used clinical history reported by participants in a survey and questionnaire. The table lists this clone with a few counts. The sample contains more than one DNA sequence encoding this CDR3. Per the study methods: Estimation of nucleated cell counts was performed using reference gene primer amplification. Data came from immunoSEQ multiplex PCR; TCRdb stores just in-frame clones and leaves some out. That table supplies the V and J calls and clone size; D and trimming were determined from the DNA. The profile covers 350,000 to 450,000 clones, with about 89% appearing a single time and more than 0.85% taken by the ten largest.

Sample: PBMCs or T cells enriched from blood (not recorded which). The receptor comes from a woman aged 40 to 50 who had been exposed to COVID-19. The J gene is TRBJ1-6, the V gene TRBV6-2 or TRBV6-3; 7 bases match TRBD1. Written as DNA, the CDR3 is TGTGCCAGCAGCAGACAGGGTAATTCACCCCTCCACTTT. Protein sequence: CASSRQGNSPLHF.